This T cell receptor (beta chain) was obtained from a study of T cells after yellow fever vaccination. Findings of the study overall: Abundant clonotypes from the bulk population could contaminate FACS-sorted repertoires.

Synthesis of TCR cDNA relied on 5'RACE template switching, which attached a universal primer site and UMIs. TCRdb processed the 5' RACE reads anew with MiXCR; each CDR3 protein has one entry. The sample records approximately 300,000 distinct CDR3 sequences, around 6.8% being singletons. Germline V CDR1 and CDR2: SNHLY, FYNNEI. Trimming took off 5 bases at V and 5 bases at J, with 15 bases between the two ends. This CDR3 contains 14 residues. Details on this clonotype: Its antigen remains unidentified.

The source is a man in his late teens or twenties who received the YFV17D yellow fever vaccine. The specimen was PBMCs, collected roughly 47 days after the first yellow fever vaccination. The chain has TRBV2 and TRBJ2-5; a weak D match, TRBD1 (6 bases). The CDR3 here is CASSRDTPAETQYF. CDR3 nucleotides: TGTGCCAGCAGTAGGGACACCCCGGCGGAGACCCAGTACTTC.